This T cell receptor beta chain was retrieved from a study of identical twins. V shed 1 base and J shed 7 bases, with 5 bases lying between them. Per germline, CDR1 SGHTA and CDR2 FQGTGA. CDR3 length: 12 residues. This clonotype was observed many times. TCRdb reprocessed the 5' RACE reads with MiXCR, giving one entry per CDR3 protein. Altogether around 470,000 distinct CDR3 sequences are present, 13% to 15% being singletons, with the ten largest covering 0.52%. These data were likewise used in another study, on yellow fever vaccine responses in identical twins. That study adds: Twins' vaccine T cell responses reportedly seemed partly convergent and partly personalized.

The clonotype was recovered from a woman aged 18-29 years in good health. The rearrangement links TRBV7-3 to TRBJ2-1; D unresolved. The sequenced sample consisted of CD4+ T cells sorted from blood. The CDR3 loop is CASSLIGNEQFF. DNA of the CDR3: TGTGCCAGCAGCTTAATCGGGAATGAGCAGTTCTTC.